Shown below are 3 T cell receptor beta chains from a single sample sequenced in a study of metastatic and nonmetastatic thyroid tumors. Patients had received no treatment of any kind before thyroid surgery. Using MiXCR, TCRdb re-called clones from the PCR reads. This sample has roughly 40,000 clones, with around 10% found just once. The source material was blood. These TCRs come from a male donor with papillary thyroid cancer or a benign thyroid nodule (not recorded which). Some clones in this sample may be carry-over from other donors' samples.

This clone was recorded many times. This sequence joins TRBV4-3 and TRBJ1-1, with D uncertain. CDR1 and CDR2 (germline): LGHNA, YSLEER. The length of the CDR3 is 13 residues. V lost 1 base to trimming and J lost 6 bases, with 9 bases between them. CDR3 coding DNA: TGCGCCAGCAGCCAAGCCGAATACGCTGAAGCTTTCTTT. Residues: CASSQAEYAEAFF.

This clone was detected ten times or more. The V gene is TRBV20-1, the J gene TRBJ2-5; TRBD1 might be the D (5 bases). Germline V lookup: CDR1 DFQATT, CDR2 SNEGSKA (reference sequence). The CDR3 runs 14 residues. Between the trimmed V and J ends, which lost 5 bases and 0 bases, there was a span of 13 bases. CDR3 bases: TGCAGTGCTCTTTTCCAGGGTTACCAAGAGACCCAGTACTTC. It specifies CSALFQGYQETQYF.

This clone was recorded at least ten times. The chain recombines TRBV29-1 with TRBJ2-3, with D hard to call. With 7 bases removed from V and 2 bases from J, the gap between germline ends came to 16 bases. CDR3 length: 14 amino acids. Germline V gene lookup returns CDR1 SQVTM and CDR2 ANQGSEA. The CDR3 spells CSDVGLVNTDTQYF. The DNA for the CDR3 is TGCAGCGATGTGGGTTTAGTGAACACAGATACGCAGTATTTT.